This passage covers 14 T cell receptor beta chains from one sample sequenced in a study of T cell changes during pregnancy in multiple sclerosis. The table came from immunoSEQ multiplex PCR; TCRdb's copy has only in-frame clones and leaves some out. The table shows about 89,000 clones, with roughly 94% occurring only once. Material: peripheral blood, obtained after pregnancy. The receptors shown here come from a female donor in good health, enrolled as a control in a pregnancy study.

V and J are TRBV5-1 and TRBJ2-1, with 7 bases matching TRBD2. The germline V gene encodes CDR1 SGHRS and CDR2 YFSETQ. The V and J ends lost 3 bases and 6 bases, in that order; junction bases with no gene match: 9. There are 15 residues in the CDR3. The DNA for the CDR3 is TGCGCCAGCAGCTCCTCATTGGCTAGCGGCAATGAGCAGTTCTTC. This encodes CASSSSLASGNEQFF.

J is TRBJ2-6 and V is TRBV29-1; the match to TRBD1 covers 11 bases. The CDR3 has 16 residues. V lost 3 bases, J lost 0 bases, and 1 base stayed unmatched. CDR1 is SQVTM and CDR2 is ANQGSEA in the germline V gene. The CDR3 DNA is TGCAGCGTTGATGGGACAGGGGGCTCTGGGGCCAACGTCCTGACTTTC. Translation: CSVDGTGGSGANVLTF.

This chain connects TRBV19 to TRBJ2-7, with D uncertain. The CDR3 has 15 amino acids. The germline gives CDR1 LNHDA, CDR2 SQIVND (reference sequence). The V gene lost 6 bases and the J gene lost 3 bases, with 18 bases spanning the gap. This chain's CDR3 is CASSLTRDPNYEQYF. CDR3 nucleotides: TGTGCCAGTAGCCTAACCCGTGATCCTAACTACGAGCAGTACTTC.

The chain recombines TRBV11-2 with TRBJ1-2; D unresolved. The CDR3 has 14 amino acids. The germline V and J ends were trimmed by 0 bases and 0 bases, with 5 bases remaining between them. CDR1 and CDR2 (germline): SGHAT, FQNNGV. This CDR3 reads CASSLDHSNYGYTF. The CDR3 DNA sequence: TGTGCCAGCAGCTTAGACCACTCTAACTATGGCTACACCTTC.

The chain is built from TRBV6-5 and TRBJ1-1; D call uncertain. The germline gives CDR1 MNHEY, CDR2 SVGAGI. V dropped 10 bases and J dropped 4 bases, with 16 bases sitting between them. The CDR3 length is 13 residues. In DNA, the CDR3 is TGTGCCACCCTTCGTGGAGGAGGCACTGAAGCTTTCTTT. Translation gives CATLRGGGTEAFF.

The chain carries TRBV6-4 and TRBJ1-4; TRBD1 is a possible D gene (6 bases). The germline V gene has CDR1 MRHNA and CDR2 SNTAGT. V was cut by 2 bases and J by 17 bases, with 24 bases left in between. The CDR3 extends over 15 amino acids. CDR3 sequence reads: CASSDPHSGEQIVFF. The CDR3 nucleotides are TGTGCCAGCAGTGACCCCCATTCAGGGGAGCAAATTGTATTTTTT.

The genes are TRBV7-9 and TRBJ2-7, with 11 positions matching TRBD2. V gave up 6 bases and J gave up 4 bases; unmatched junction bases: 11. The CDR3 is made up of 16 amino acids. Germline CDR1 and CDR2: SEHNR and FQNEAQ (reference sequence). DNA of the CDR3: TGTGCCAGCAGTGCGACGGGGGGACTAGCGGTGTACGAGCAGTACTTC. As protein: CASSATGGLAVYEQYF.

The gene calls are TRBV9 and TRBJ2-2; 7 bases map to TRBD2. Germline CDR1 is SGDLS and CDR2 is YYNGEE. J was trimmed by 0 bases and V by 1 base; bases with no gene match: 6. This CDR3 is built from 17 residues. The CDR3 protein is CASSVSPLAANTGELFF. The CDR3, as DNA: TGTGCCAGCAGCGTAAGCCCCCTAGCGGCGAACACCGGGGAGCTGTTTTTT.

The chain combines TRBV30 with TRBJ2-2; TRBD2 matches at 14 bases. J lost 7 bases, V lost 2 bases, and 6 bases had no gene match. Germline loops: CDR1 GTSNPN, CDR2 SVGIG (reference sequence). The CDR3 consists of 16 residues. CDR3 DNA sequence: TGTGCCTGGAGTCGACTAGCGGGAGGGCCCGGCGGGGAGCTGTTTTTT. Translation: CAWSRLAGGPGGELFF.

This clone was observed a few times. The J gene is TRBJ2-7, the V gene TRBV28, with D uncertain. In germline, CDR1 is MDHEN, CDR2 SYDVKM. V lost 8 bases to trimming and J lost 3 bases, with 14 bases between them. CDR3 length equals 13 residues. The CDR3 sequence is CASRLPNSYEQYF. The CDR3 DNA is TGTGCCAGCCGGCTACCGAACAGCTACGAGCAGTACTTC.

This chain connects TRBV4-1 to TRBJ1-5, with a tentative D call TRBD1 (6 bases). Germline V gene lookup returns CDR1 MGHRA and CDR2 YSYEKL. V was pared by 3 bases and J by 6 bases, with 18 bases between. CDR3 size: 16 residues. The CDR3 spells CASSQPTALGGQPQHF. The CDR3 DNA reads TGCGCCAGCAGCCAGCCGACAGCGTTAGGGGGTCAGCCCCAGCATTTT.

The chain has TRBV27 and TRBJ1-5; tentative D call: TRBD1 (5 bases). CDR3 length: 13 residues. Germline CDR1 is MNHEY and CDR2 is SMNVEV (reference sequence). Trimming shortened V by 5 bases and J by 7 bases, and 12 bases separated the two germline ends. The CDR3 DNA reads TGTGCCAGCAGTCTCAGGGTTGACCAGCCCCAGCATTTT. Its translation is CASSLRVDQPQHF.

This chain joins TRBV5-6 and TRBJ2-1; D not resolved. The ends were cut back, 0 bases at V and 3 bases at J, with 7 bases in the middle. This CDR3 region has 14 residues. Germline assignment: CDR1 SGHDT and CDR2 YYEEEE. CDR3 sequence (DNA): TGTGCCAGCAGCTTGGCTCAGGTCTACAATGAGCAGTTCTTC. This sequence encodes CASSLAQVYNEQFF.

V and J are TRBV27 and TRBJ1-2, with D maybe TRBD1 (6 bases). Trimming pared 1 base from V and 6 bases from J, leaving 12 bases between. CDR3 length: 14 amino acids. Germline V gene sequence: CDR1 MNHEY, CDR2 SMNVEV (reference sequence). In DNA, the CDR3 is TGTGCCAGCAGTTTATTCGGGCAGGGGAATGGCTACACCTTC. It translates to CASSLFGQGNGYTF.